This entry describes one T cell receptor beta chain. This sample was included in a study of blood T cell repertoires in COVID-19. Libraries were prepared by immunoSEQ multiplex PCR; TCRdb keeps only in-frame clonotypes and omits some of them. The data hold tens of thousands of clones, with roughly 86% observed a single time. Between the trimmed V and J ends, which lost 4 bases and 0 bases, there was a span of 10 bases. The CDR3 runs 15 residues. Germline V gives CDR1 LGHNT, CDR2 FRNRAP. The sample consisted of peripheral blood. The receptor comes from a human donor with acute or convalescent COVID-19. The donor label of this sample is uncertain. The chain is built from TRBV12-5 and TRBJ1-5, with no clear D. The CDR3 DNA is TGTGCTAGTGGTTCGCGGGCCCATAGCAATCAGCCCCAGCATTTT. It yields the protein CASGSRAHSNQPQHF.